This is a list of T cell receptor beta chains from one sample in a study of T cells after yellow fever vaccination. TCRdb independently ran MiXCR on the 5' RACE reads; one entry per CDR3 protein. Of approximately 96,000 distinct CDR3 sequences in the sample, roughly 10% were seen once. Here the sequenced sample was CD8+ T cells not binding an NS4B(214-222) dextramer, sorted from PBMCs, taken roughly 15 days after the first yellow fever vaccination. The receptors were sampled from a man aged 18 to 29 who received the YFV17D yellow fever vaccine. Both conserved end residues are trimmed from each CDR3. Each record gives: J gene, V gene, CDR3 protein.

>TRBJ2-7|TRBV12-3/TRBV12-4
ASSFGLGSYEQY
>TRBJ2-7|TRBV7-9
ASSSRGAYEQY
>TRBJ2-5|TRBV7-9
ASSQDSYQETQY
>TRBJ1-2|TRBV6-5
ASSYSRTVAYGYT
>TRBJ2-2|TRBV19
ASSTLALYTGELF
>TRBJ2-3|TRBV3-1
ASSQATGGNADTQY
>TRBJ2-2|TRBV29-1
SAFKARELF
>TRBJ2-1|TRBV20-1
SAFRGGLSYNEQF
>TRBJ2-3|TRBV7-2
ASSSDSMGTDTQY
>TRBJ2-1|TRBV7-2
ASSSPAGQRQRPEQF
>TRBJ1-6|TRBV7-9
ASSLTSIYNSPLH
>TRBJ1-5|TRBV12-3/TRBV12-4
ASSYGTGIRQPQH
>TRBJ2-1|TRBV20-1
SAEDYNEQF
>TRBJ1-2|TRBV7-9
ASSPYDSAHGYT
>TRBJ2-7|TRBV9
ASSGGATAVLEQY
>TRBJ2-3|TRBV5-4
ASSPPRGRTDTQY
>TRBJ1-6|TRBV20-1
SARRRNQRLNNSPLH
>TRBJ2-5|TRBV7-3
ASSSQGPEETQY
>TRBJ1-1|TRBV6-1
ASTPDRGNTEAF
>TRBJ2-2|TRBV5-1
ASNNRANTGELF
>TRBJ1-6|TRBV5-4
ASSFRGSQSPLH
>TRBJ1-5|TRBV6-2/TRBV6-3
ASRDEGSFQPQH
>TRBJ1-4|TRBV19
ASSINEGTTNEKLF
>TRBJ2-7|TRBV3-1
ASEPGQGSYEQY
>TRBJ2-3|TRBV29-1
SVYNPGLWRDTQY
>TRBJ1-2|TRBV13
ASSLRTGKVGGYT
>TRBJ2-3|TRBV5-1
ATNPGASSTDTQY
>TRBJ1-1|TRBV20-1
SAGDPGGLTEAF
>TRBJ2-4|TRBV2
ASSEALLSLAENIQY
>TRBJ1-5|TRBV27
ASSSDRDNQPQH
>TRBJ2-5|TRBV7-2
ASSTLTGIKETQY
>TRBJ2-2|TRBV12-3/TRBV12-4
ASSPGGEPGELF
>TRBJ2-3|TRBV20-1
SASQTSGVGDTQY
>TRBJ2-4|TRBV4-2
ASSPLGGGGPMGGSIQY
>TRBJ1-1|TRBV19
GSTFRLNTEAF
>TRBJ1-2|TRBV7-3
ASSPVAGANYGYT
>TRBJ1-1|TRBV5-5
ASSHPGQGVENTEAF
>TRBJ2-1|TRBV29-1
SAIRPGQGYNEQF
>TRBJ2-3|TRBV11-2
ASSLDLFDITSTDTQY